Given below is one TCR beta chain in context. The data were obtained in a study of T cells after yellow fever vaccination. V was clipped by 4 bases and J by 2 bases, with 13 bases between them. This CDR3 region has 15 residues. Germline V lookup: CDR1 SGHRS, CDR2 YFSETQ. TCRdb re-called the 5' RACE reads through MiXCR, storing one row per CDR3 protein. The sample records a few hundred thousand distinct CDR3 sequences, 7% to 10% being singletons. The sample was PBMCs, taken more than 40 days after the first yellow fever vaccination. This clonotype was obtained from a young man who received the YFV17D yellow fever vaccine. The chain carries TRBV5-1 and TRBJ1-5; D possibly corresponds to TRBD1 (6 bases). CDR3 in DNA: TGCGCCAGCAGCCCACAGGGAATGGGCAATCAGCCCCAGCATTTT. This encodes CASSPQGMGNQPQHF.